A single sample gave rise to the 18 T cell receptor beta chains below, sequenced in a study of T cell responses to AZD1222 COVID-19 vaccine. Method: immunoSEQ multiplex PCR; TCRdb's copy keeps in-frame clones and lacks some. The sample includes about 260,000 clones, just over 90% seen only once; the top ten take around 0.57%. Sample: peripheral blood, taken on day 0 of AZD1222 vaccination. The receptors were gathered from an adult in good health.

The chain has TRBV3-1 (or the pseudogene TRBV3-2) and TRBJ1-4; TRBD1 might be the D (5 bases). CDR3 length: 14 residues. Looked up from germline, CDR1 is LGHDT and CDR2 is YNNKEL (reference sequence). Trimming removed 4 bases from V and 3 bases from J, with 9 bases in between. DNA of the CDR3: TGTGCCAGCAGCCCGGGGACCCCTAATGAAAAACTGTTTTTT. This codes for CASSPGTPNEKLFF.

This clone has only a few counts. The genes are TRBV7-9 and TRBJ1-1; D is unclear. Looked up from germline, CDR1 is SEHNR and CDR2 is FQNEAQ (reference sequence). The CDR3 covers 13 residues. Trimming left V 1 base short and J 11 bases short, with 14 bases between. CDR3 sequence: CASSLGEGLAAFF. The CDR3 nucleotides are TGTGCCAGCAGCTTAGGTGAGGGATTGGCCGCTTTCTTT.

The chain uses TRBV29-1 and TRBJ1-3; TRBD1 is a possible D gene (5 bases). The CDR3 spans 13 residues. CDR1 and CDR2 (germline): SQVTM, ANQGSEA. Trimming took off 6 bases at V and 4 bases at J, with 13 bases between the two ends. CDR3 nucleotides: TGCAGCGTACCCCCAGGGAGAGGAAACACCATATATTTT. As protein: CSVPPGRGNTIYF. Full variable domain (remainder filled in from reference TRBV29-1 and TRBJ1-3): SAVISQKPSRDICQRGTSLTIQCQVDSQVTMMFWYRQQPGQSLTLIATANQGSEATYESGFVIDKFPISRPNLTFSTLTVSNMSPEDSSIYLCSVPPGRGNTIYFGEGSWLTVV.

The CDR3 bases are TGTGCCAGCTCAGAACATCCTAACAGGGGACCTAACTATGGCTACACCTTC. Protein product: CASSEHPNRGPNYGYTF. The genes are TRBV18 and TRBJ1-2, with 7 bases aligning to TRBD1. The CDR3 runs 17 residues. Germline V gene data show CDR1 as KGHSH and CDR2 as LQKENI. With 5 bases clipped from V and 0 bases from J, the junction kept 12 bases outside the gene matches. The whole variable domain, filled in from reference TRBV18 and TRBJ1-2, reads NAGVMQNPRHLVRRRGQEARLRCSPMKGHSHVYWYRQLPEEGLKFMVYLQKENIIDESGMPKERFSAEFPKEGPSILRIQQVVRGDSAAYFCASSEHPNRGPNYGYTFGSGTRLTVV.

This chain connects TRBV9 to TRBJ2-3; D remains unclear. The germline gives CDR1 SGDLS, CDR2 YYNGEE. Trimming removed 0 bases at V and 4 bases at J, with 12 bases between. The CDR3 is 15 residues long. The CDR3 region is CASSVVPLPPDTQYF. The CDR3 DNA reads as TGTGCCAGCAGCGTAGTTCCTCTCCCTCCAGATACGCAGTATTTT.

This rearrangement joins TRBV29-1 to TRBJ1-1; 8 bases match TRBD1. The CDR3 runs to 14 residues. The germline gives CDR1 SQVTM, CDR2 ANQGSEA. The V gene end was trimmed by 7 bases and the J gene end by 0 bases; junction bases not matched to a gene: 7. The CDR3 spells CSDLTGALNTEAFF. CDR3 DNA: TGCAGCGACCTGACAGGGGCTTTGAACACTGAAGCTTTCTTT.

The chain is built from TRBV19 and TRBJ1-2, with 8 bases matching TRBD1. The V segment lost 5 bases and the J segment 4 bases; nucleotides outside the gene matches: 9. Germline V gene sequence: CDR1 LNHDA, CDR2 SQIVND (reference sequence). The CDR3 totals 15 residues. The CDR3 region has the DNA TGTGCCAGTAGTTTGGCAGGGGGCGTCGGCTATGGCTACACCTTC. Amino acid sequence: CASSLAGGVGYGYTF.

This chain uses TRBV6-2 or TRBV6-3 with TRBJ1-1; maybe TRBD1 (5 bases). In germline, CDR1 is MNHEY, CDR2 SVGEGT. Between the trimmed V and J ends, which lost 2 bases and 1 base, there was a span of 5 bases. The CDR3 covers 13 residues. The CDR3 is CASSYGTNTEAFF. CDR3 coding DNA: TGTGCCAGCAGTTACGGGACGAACACTGAAGCTTTCTTT.

This rearrangement joins TRBV12-3 or TRBV12-4 to TRBJ2-1, with TRBD2 matching over 11 bases. The V and J ends lost 4 bases and 14 bases, in that order; junction bases with no gene match: 1. This CDR3 contains 11 residues. This CDR3 is CASSSLAGEFF. CDR3 nucleotides: TGTGCCAGCAGTTCACTAGCGGGGGAGTTCTTC.

The rearrangement links TRBV9 to TRBJ2-1; 11 bases match TRBD2. J gave up 3 bases and V 4 bases, and 3 bases lay outside the gene matches. CDR3 length: 15 residues. From germline, CDR1 is SGDLS and CDR2 YYNGEE. The DNA for the CDR3 is TGTGCCAGCAGCTTAGCGGGGGGGCTCTACAATGAGCAGTTCTTC. It yields the protein CASSLAGGLYNEQFF.

The chain uses TRBV5-4 and TRBJ2-5; no reliable D call. The V gene lost 1 base and the J gene lost 3 bases, with 10 bases spanning the gap. This CDR3 comprises 14 residues. Germline V gives CDR1 SGHNT, CDR2 YYREEE (reference sequence). The CDR3 bases are TGTGCCAGCAGCTTGAGATCCCGGGAAGAGACCCAGTACTTC. Protein sequence: CASSLRSREETQYF.

The V call is TRBV19, the J call TRBJ1-6; 11 nucleotides line up with TRBD1. Germline V gives CDR1 LNHDA, CDR2 SQIVND (reference sequence). The V segment lost 5 bases and the J segment 10 bases; nucleotides outside the gene matches: 13. CDR3 length: 17 amino acids. CDR3 in DNA: TGTGCCAGTAGTCTTCGGACAGGGGGCACGGAAAGATCACCCCTCCACTTT. It translates to CASSLRTGGTERSPLHF.

This chain connects TRBV24-1 to TRBJ1-5, with D possibly matching TRBD1 (5 bases). CDR3 length equals 14 residues. Trimming took 5 bases from V and 6 from J, leaving 13 bases between them. Germline V gene sequence: CDR1 KGHDR, CDR2 SFDVKD. CDR3 protein: CATSGGRPGQPQHF. The CDR3 coding sequence is TGTGCCACCAGTGGGGGCAGGCCTGGTCAGCCCCAGCATTTT.

The CDR3 coding sequence is TGTGCCAGCAGCCCCCAGGACAAGGGGAATGAAAAACTGTTTTTT. Protein sequence: CASSPQDKGNEKLFF. This chain uses TRBV7-9 with TRBJ1-4; TRBD1 is a possible D gene (5 bases). Trimming pared 5 bases from V and 5 bases from J, leaving 15 bases between. There are 15 residues in the CDR3. CDR1 SEHNR and CDR2 FQNEAQ come from the germline V gene (reference sequence).

This clone has only one observation. The chain couples TRBV30 to TRBJ1-5; D may be TRBD1 (6 bases). Trimming cost V 0 bases and J 7 bases, with 16 bases left between them. The CDR3 extends over 15 amino acids. In germline, CDR1 is GTSNPN, CDR2 SVGIG (reference sequence). CDR3 sequence (DNA): TGTGCCTGGAGTGTACGGGGGCAGGGAAGACAGCCCCAGCATTTT. Translated: CAWSVRGQGRQPQHF.

The chain links TRBV29-1 to TRBJ2-3; 11 bases are shared with TRBD2. Losses at the gene ends were 7 bases for V and 2 bases for J; bases not matched to a gene: 11. The CDR3 is 16 amino acids. Germline V CDR1 and CDR2: SQVTM, ANQGSEA. The CDR3 reads CSAYRRLAGTTDTQYF. In nucleotides, the CDR3 is TGCAGCGCCTATAGGCGACTAGCGGGAACCACAGATACGCAGTATTTT.

This chain uses TRBV7-2 with TRBJ2-7; D gene ambiguous. The CDR3 length is 16 residues. V was pared by 1 base and J by 0 bases, with 13 bases between. The germline gives CDR1 SGHTA, CDR2 FQGNSA. As DNA, the CDR3 is TGTGCCAGCAGCTTAGAGGTGGGGATGAGCTCCTACGAGCAGTACTTC. It yields the protein CASSLEVGMSSYEQYF.

The V call is TRBV2, the J call TRBJ2-2; either TRBD1 or TRBD2 may fit D (5 bases each). Deletions cut 5 bases from V and 6 bases from J, with 16 bases between. The CDR3 runs 15 residues. CDR1 is SNHLY and CDR2 is FYNNEI in the germline V gene. Here the CDR3 reads CASSRDGRTSGELFF. CDR3 sequence (DNA): TGTGCCAGCAGTAGGGACGGCCGAACGTCCGGGGAGCTGTTTTTT.